This record covers a single T cell receptor (beta chain). Participants came from under 30 US areas, aged about 18 to 89 years. Data came from immunoSEQ multiplex PCR; TCRdb stores just in-frame clones and leaves some out. Among about 320,000 clones listed, about 88% were seen once. This sample is drawn from a study of blood T cell repertoires in COVID-19. Study at large: T cells, B-cell-depleted T cells, or PBMCs supplied cDNA or gDNA.

Germline values: CDR1 SNHLY, CDR2 FYNNEI. The CDR3 loop spans 16 amino acids. The V end lost 0 bases, the J end lost 1 base, and 11 bases lay between the germline ends. Material for sequencing was PBMCs or T cells enriched from blood (not recorded which). This clonotype was obtained from a man aged 55 to 70 who had recovered from COVID-19. This chain joins TRBV2 and TRBJ2-3; no firm D call. The CDR3 sequence: CASSEARYSGTDTQYF. The CDR3 DNA follows: TGTGCCAGCAGTGAAGCGCGTTACTCTGGCACAGATACGCAGTATTTT.